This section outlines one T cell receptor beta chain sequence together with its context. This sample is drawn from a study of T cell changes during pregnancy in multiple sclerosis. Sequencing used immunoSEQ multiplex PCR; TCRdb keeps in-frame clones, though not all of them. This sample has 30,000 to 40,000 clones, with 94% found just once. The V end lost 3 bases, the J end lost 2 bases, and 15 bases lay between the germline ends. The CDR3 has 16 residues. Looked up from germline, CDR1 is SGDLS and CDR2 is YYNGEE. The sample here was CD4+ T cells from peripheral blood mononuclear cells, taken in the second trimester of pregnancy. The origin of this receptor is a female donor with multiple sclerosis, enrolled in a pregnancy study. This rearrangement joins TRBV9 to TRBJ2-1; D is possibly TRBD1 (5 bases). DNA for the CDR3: TGTGCCAGCAGCGGATTCGGGTGGGGCCCCTACAATGAGCAGTTCTTC. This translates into CASSGFGWGPYNEQFF.